Below, 28 T cell receptor beta chains from the same sample are listed, as sequenced in a study of T cells after yellow fever vaccination. TCRdb reprocessed the 5' RACE reads with MiXCR, giving one entry per CDR3 protein. The data show almost 600,000 distinct CDR3 sequences, with roughly 12% seen just once and about 14% held by the top ten. Sequencing was performed on PBMCs, taken on the day of the yellow fever booster vaccination. These TCRs come from a man aged 25-40 years who received the YFV17D yellow fever vaccine.

The chain couples TRBV29-1 to TRBJ2-5; 9 bases line up with TRBD2. The CDR3 contains 14 residues. Germline-derived CDR1 and CDR2 are SQVTM and ANQGSEA. V gave up 5 bases and J gave up 2 bases; unmatched junction bases: 6. DNA of the CDR3: TGCAGCGTTAGACTAGCGGAGTCACAAGAGACCCAGTACTTC. Protein: CSVRLAESQETQYF.

The chain employs TRBV10-3 and TRBJ2-1; D ambiguous. Trimming shortened V by 6 bases and J by 2 bases, and 11 bases separated the two germline ends. The germline gives CDR1 ENHRY, CDR2 SYGVKD. The CDR3 length is 14 residues. The CDR3: CAISHPRPYNEQFF. The DNA for the CDR3 is TGTGCCATCAGCCACCCACGACCCTACAATGAGCAGTTCTTC.

The rearrangement joins TRBV5-1 to TRBJ2-7; 8 bases map to TRBD1. CDR1 is SGHRS, CDR2 YFSETQ, per germline. V trimming: 4 bases; J trimming: 3 bases; junction bases outside the gene matches: 6. The CDR3 is made up of 14 amino acids. CDR3 DNA sequence: TGCGCCAGCAGCGAAACGGGACAGGTCTACGAGCAGTACTTC. As protein: CASSETGQVYEQYF. Full variable domain (remainder filled in from reference TRBV5-1 and TRBJ2-7): KAGVTQTPRYLIKTRGQQVTLSCSPISGHRSVSWYQQTPGQGLQFLFEYFSETQRNKGNFPGRFSGRQFSNSRSEMNVSTLELGDSALYLCASSETGQVYEQYFGPGTRLTVT.

The V and J genes are TRBV24-1 and TRBJ2-5; the D gene is possibly TRBD1 (5 bases). The CDR3 has 16 amino acids. Trimming stripped 7 bases from V and 5 bases from J, with 22 bases between. Germline V gives CDR1 KGHDR, CDR2 SFDVKD. DNA for the CDR3: TGTGCCACCAGGCGGAGCCAGGGCGAGCCAAGGGAGACCCAGTACTTC. Protein sequence: CATRRSQGEPRETQYF.

This clonotype turned up a few times. The chain carries TRBV10-1 and TRBJ2-3; D is uncertain. Per the germline V gene, CDR1 is WNHNN and CDR2 is SYGVQD (reference sequence). The ends were cut back, 2 bases at V and 4 bases at J, with 4 bases in the middle. The CDR3 has 12 amino acids. CDR3 sequence (DNA): TGCGCCAGCAGTGAGCTTCCAGATACGCAGTATTTT. Its protein is CASSELPDTQYF.

In this sample, this clonotype turned up a few times. This chain links TRBV6-2 or TRBV6-3 with TRBJ1-5, with D maybe TRBD1 (6 bases). V shed 7 bases and J shed 4 bases, with 11 bases lying between them. The germline V gene encodes CDR1 MNHEY and CDR2 SVGEGT. The CDR3 is 13 amino acids. Here the CDR3 reads CASTGGRNQPQHF. CDR3 coding DNA: TGTGCCAGCACCGGGGGCCGGAATCAGCCCCAGCATTTT.

Notes on this clonotype: One junction end does not reproduce the germline sequence, and a read error may be involved. V gene TRBV3-1 combines with J gene TRBJ2-1; a possible D gene is TRBD1 (6 bases). Germline V lookup: CDR1 LGHDT, CDR2 YNNKEL (reference sequence). This CDR3 spans 17 amino acids. The CDR3 spells CATSQAYRTAHYNEQFF. The CDR3 region has the DNA TGTGCCACCAGCCAAGCCTATCGGACAGCTCACTACAATGAGCAGTTCTTC.

The CDR3 DNA sequence: TGTGCTAGTGGCCCTCCTGAGGACGGACCATACAATGAGCAGTTCTTC. Protein: CASGPPEDGPYNEQFF. This chain joins TRBV12-5 and TRBJ2-1, with D uncertain. CDR1 and CDR2 (germline): LGHNT, FRNRAP. Trimming left V 6 bases short and J 4 bases short, with 19 bases between. The CDR3 is 16 amino acids.

The table lists this clonotype with a few counts. In DNA form, the CDR3 reads TGCAGTGCTGGGAAAACCGGGACAGTTTCCTACGAGCAGTACTTC. Its protein is CSAGKTGTVSYEQYF. The V and J genes are TRBV20-1 and TRBJ2-7; 7 positions agree with TRBD1. The trim removed 5 bases at V and 1 base at J, leaving 11 bases unmatched. The CDR3 extends over 15 amino acids. Germline CDR1 is DFQATT and CDR2 is SNEGSKA (reference sequence).

This clonotype was seen a few times. Germline is not matched at one junction end, which may reflect a read error. The chain combines TRBV3-1 with TRBJ1-3, with unresolved D. The CDR3 totals 13 residues. Per the germline V gene, CDR1 is LGHDT and CDR2 is YNNKEL (reference sequence). CDR3 protein: CASSQVPSGSPDF. In nucleotides, the CDR3 is TGTGCCAGCAGCCAAGTCCCCAGTGGGTCTCCGGATTTT.

The gene calls are TRBV6-2 or TRBV6-3 and TRBJ2-3; 7 bases are a match to TRBD2. The CDR3 length is 15 residues. The V gene end was trimmed by 7 bases and the J gene end by 4 bases; junction bases not matched to a gene: 11. From germline, CDR1 is MNHEY and CDR2 SVGEGT. The CDR3 DNA reads as TGTGCCAGCACCCGTCCCGGGACTACCTCAGATACGCAGTATTTT. This codes for CASTRPGTTSDTQYF.

The chain carries TRBV28 and TRBJ2-1; TRBD2 aligns across 8 bases. Per the germline V gene, CDR1 is MDHEN and CDR2 is SYDVKM. This CDR3 is 16 amino acids long. The V and J ends lost 3 bases and 1 base, in that order; junction bases with no gene match: 5. The CDR3 sequence is CASSFPASGSYNEQFF. As DNA, the CDR3 is TGTGCCAGCAGTTTCCCTGCTAGCGGGTCCTACAATGAGCAGTTCTTC.

J is TRBJ1-2 and V is TRBV12-3 or TRBV12-4; D is possibly TRBD1 (6 bases). Trimming stripped 5 bases from V and 4 bases from J, with 17 bases between. The CDR3 sequence is 15 residues long. CDR3 loop: CASSLGQPGGYGYTF. DNA for the CDR3: TGTGCCAGCAGTCTTGGACAGCCTGGGGGCTATGGCTACACCTTC.

This clonotype appeared a single time. This CDR3 reads CASSSTVSGTRYNEQFF. CDR3 nucleotide sequence: TGTGCCAGCAGTTCCACTGTTTCGGGGACAAGATACAATGAGCAGTTCTTC. The chain couples TRBV27 to TRBJ2-1; tentative D call: TRBD1 (6 bases). Deletions cut 4 bases from V and 4 bases from J, with 20 bases between. The CDR3 is 17 residues long. Germline V gene lookup returns CDR1 MNHEY and CDR2 SMNVEV (reference sequence).

The table lists this clonotype with many counts. The chain recombines TRBV24-1 with TRBJ2-1; TRBD2 matches 7 bases. V lost 0 bases and J lost 6; bases outside the gene matches: 4. The CDR3 contains 15 residues. CDR1 is KGHDR, CDR2 SFDVKD, per germline. Written as DNA, the CDR3 is TGTGCCACCAGTGATTTGGGGGGGGAGGCCAATGAGCAGTTCTTC. Translated: CATSDLGGEANEQFF.

This clonotype was recorded a few times. V usage is TRBV7-2 and J usage is TRBJ2-5; the D gene is possibly TRBD2 (5 bases). In germline, CDR1 is SGHTA, CDR2 FQGNSA. This CDR3 spans 12 amino acids. Trimming removed 7 bases at V and 5 bases at J, with 11 bases between. The CDR3 reads CASKGRRETQYF. Here the CDR3 DNA reads TGTGCCAGCAAGGGTCGGAGGGAGACCCAGTACTTC.

This clonotype was found a few times. The rearrangement links TRBV28 to TRBJ2-1; D is ambiguous. V was trimmed by 5 bases and J by 13 bases, leaving 15 bases between them. Germline values: CDR1 MDHEN, CDR2 SYDVKM. The CDR3 length is 12 residues. The CDR3 DNA reads TGTGCCAGCAGTACGCCGCCCCGGAGCCAGTTCTTC. This translates into CASSTPPRSQFF. The full variable domain, its missing parts supplied by reference TRBV28 and TRBJ2-1, is DVKVTQSSRYLVKRTGEKVFLECVQDMDHENMFWYRQDPGLGLRLIYFSYDVKMKEKGDIPEGYSVSREKKERFSLILESASTNQTSMYLCASSTPPRSQFFGPGTRLTVL.

This clonotype was seen at least ten times. This chain connects TRBV9 to TRBJ2-3; D is uncertain. This CDR3 spans 12 amino acids. Germline CDR1 is SGDLS and CDR2 is YYNGEE. Between the trimmed V and J ends, which lost 3 bases and 2 bases, there was a span of 4 bases. DNA for the CDR3: TGTGCCAGCAGCGGTGACACAGATACGCAGTATTTT. Its translation is CASSGDTDTQYF.

This clonotype was observed many times. The gene calls are TRBV20-1 and TRBJ2-3; possibly TRBD2 for D (5 bases). Trimming left V 4 bases short and J 3 bases short, with 11 bases between. The germline CDR1 and CDR2 sequences are DFQATT and SNEGSKA (reference sequence). This CDR3 has 13 amino acids. Here the CDR3 reads CSAIGDGTDTQYF. The CDR3, as DNA: TGCAGTGCTATCGGGGATGGTACAGATACGCAGTATTTT.

This clonotype was detected only a few times. The rearrangement joins TRBV19 to TRBJ1-1, with D tentatively TRBD1 (5 bases). CDR1 LNHDA and CDR2 SQIVND come from the germline V gene (reference sequence). The V and J ends lost 6 bases and 7 bases respectively, with 15 bases between them. The CDR3 length is 13 residues. CDR3: CASRGGHRYEAFF. CDR3 DNA sequence: TGTGCCAGTAGGGGCGGACACCGTTATGAAGCTTTCTTT.

There are a few counts of this clonotype. V gene TRBV28 combines with J gene TRBJ2-7; 12 positions agree with TRBD2. The CDR3 is made up of 17 amino acids. Germline CDR1 reads MDHEN; CDR2 reads SYDVKM. After removal of 4 bases from V and 3 bases from J, the junction contained 10 bases not matched to a gene. CDR3 sequence reads: CASSWTSGNQIIYEQYF. The CDR3 nucleotides are TGTGCCAGCAGTTGGACTAGCGGGAACCAAATTATCTACGAGCAGTACTTC.

V gene TRBV6-1 combines with J gene TRBJ2-5; tentatively, D is TRBD1 or TRBD2 (5 bases each). The CDR3 spans 15 residues. V shed 7 bases and J shed 3 bases, with 18 bases lying between them. The germline CDR1 and CDR2 sequences are MNHNS and SASEGT. The CDR3 DNA reads TGTGCCAGCACCAAATGGGGGAATCCGGAAGAGACCCAGTACTTC. It translates to CASTKWGNPEETQYF.

This clonotype was detected ten times or more. This chain uses TRBV7-9 with TRBJ1-6, with D hard to call. This CDR3 has 15 residues. Germline CDR1 reads SEHNR; CDR2 reads FQNEAQ (reference sequence). V was shortened by 3 bases and J by 5 bases, with 11 bases between the two germline ends. The CDR3 spells CASSLALGNNSPLHF. DNA for the CDR3: TGTGCCAGCAGCTTGGCTTTAGGGAATAATTCACCCCTCCACTTT.

This sequence joins TRBV19 and TRBJ2-6; a possible D gene is TRBD1 (6 bases). CDR1 and CDR2 from the germline V gene are LNHDA and SQIVND (reference sequence). The length of the CDR3 is 16 residues. Between the trimmed V and J ends, which lost 5 bases and 4 bases, there was a span of 15 bases. CDR3 loop: CASSSITGRGANVLTF. In nucleotides, the CDR3 is TGTGCCAGTAGTTCGATTACAGGGAGAGGGGCCAACGTCCTGACTTTC.

This clonotype occurred many times. The V gene is TRBV11-2, the J gene TRBJ2-1; TRBD2 matches 14 bases. Germline V gene lookup returns CDR1 SGHAT and CDR2 FQNNGV. The CDR3 sequence is 17 residues long. V trimming: 0 bases; J trimming: 9 bases; junction bases outside the gene matches: 7. CDR3: CASSLDPGLAGATEQFF. The CDR3 DNA reads TGTGCCAGCAGCTTAGATCCGGGACTAGCGGGAGCGACTGAGCAGTTCTTC.

This clonotype showed up just a few times. The rearrangement joins TRBV27 to TRBJ2-1; 8 bases agree with TRBD1. CDR1 and CDR2 from the germline V gene are MNHEY and SMNVEV (reference sequence). The CDR3 runs 14 residues. V trimming: 6 bases; J trimming: 7 bases; junction bases outside the gene matches: 8. The CDR3 DNA follows: TGTGCCAGCAGGTGGACAGGGCCTAGGAATGAGCAGTTCTTC. Its protein product is CASRWTGPRNEQFF.

The V call is TRBV7-2, the J call TRBJ1-2, with 8 bases matching TRBD1. The CDR3 runs 13 residues. Germline V gives CDR1 SGHTA, CDR2 FQGNSA. Trimming at V came to 5 bases and at J to 7 bases, leaving 6 bases not matched to a gene. This chain's CDR3 is CASSLRTGPGYTF. In DNA form, the CDR3 reads TGTGCCAGCAGCCTCCGGACAGGGCCTGGCTACACCTTC. Drawing the rest from reference TRBV7-2 and TRBJ1-2, the complete variable domain is GAGVSQSPSNKVTEKGKDVELRCDPISGHTALYWYRQSLGQGLEFLIYFQGNSAPDKSGLPSDRFSAERTGGSVSTLTIQRTQQEDSAVYLCASSLRTGPGYTFGSGTRLTVV.

This clonotype was seen a handful of times. The rearrangement uses TRBV6-5 and TRBJ2-3; 9 bases match TRBD2. The CDR3 contains 15 residues. Germline trimming cut 2 bases from V and 4 bases from J; bases unmatched to any gene: 4. Germline V gives CDR1 MNHEY, CDR2 SVGAGI. CDR3 sequence reads: CASSYNSGRPDTQYF. CDR3 DNA: TGTGCCAGCAGTTACAATAGCGGGAGACCAGATACGCAGTATTTT.